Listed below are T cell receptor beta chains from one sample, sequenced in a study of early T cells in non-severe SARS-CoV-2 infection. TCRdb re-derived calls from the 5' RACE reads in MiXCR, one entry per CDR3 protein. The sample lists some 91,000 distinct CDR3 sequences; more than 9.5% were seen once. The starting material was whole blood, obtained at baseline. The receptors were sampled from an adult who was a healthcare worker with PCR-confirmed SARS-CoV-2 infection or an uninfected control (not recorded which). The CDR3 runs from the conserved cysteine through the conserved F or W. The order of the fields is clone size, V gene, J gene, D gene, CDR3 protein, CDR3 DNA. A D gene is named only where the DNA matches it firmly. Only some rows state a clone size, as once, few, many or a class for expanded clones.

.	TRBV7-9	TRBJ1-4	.	CASSLCLAWVSNEKLFF	TGTGCCAGCAGCTTATGTCTCGCTTGGGTTTCAAATGAAAAACTGTTTTTT
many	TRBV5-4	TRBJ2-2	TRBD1	CASSLGTGDTGELFF	TGTGCCAGCAGCTTGGGGACAGGAGATACCGGGGAGCTGTTTTTT
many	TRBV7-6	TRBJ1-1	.	CASSLDTNTEAFF	TGTGCCAGCAGCTTAGACACGAACACTGAAGCTTTCTTT
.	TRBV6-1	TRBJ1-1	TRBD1	CASSGGQDAANTEAFF	TGTGCCAGCAGTGGTGGACAGGACGCTGCGAACACTGAAGCTTTCTTT
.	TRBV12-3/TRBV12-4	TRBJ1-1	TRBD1	CASSFGTDFTEAFF	TGTGCCAGCAGTTTCGGGACAGATTTTACTGAAGCTTTCTTT
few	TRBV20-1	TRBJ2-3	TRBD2	CSAKKGLAGGEADTQYF	TGCAGTGCCAAAAAGGGACTAGCGGGGGGAGAGGCAGATACGCAGTATTTT
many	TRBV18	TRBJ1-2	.	CASSPDSYGYTF	TGTGCCAGCTCACCCGACAGCTATGGCTACACCTTC
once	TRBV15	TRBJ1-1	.	CATSRDFGEAFF	TGTGCCACCAGCAGAGATTTTGGTGAAGCTTTCTTT
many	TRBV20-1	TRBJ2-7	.	CSASGQNYEQYF	TGCAGTGCTAGCGGCCAGAACTACGAGCAGTACTTC
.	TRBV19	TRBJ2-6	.	CASSTSSGANVLTF	TGTGCCAGTAGTACGAGCTCTGGGGCCAACGTCCTGACTTTC
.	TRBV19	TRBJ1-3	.	CASSIDDFSSGNTIYF	TGTGCCAGTAGTATCGACGACTTTAGCTCTGGAAACACCATATATTTT
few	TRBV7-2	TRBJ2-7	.	CASTLYGGGDEQYF	TGTGCCAGCACTCTGTACGGGGGTGGTGACGAGCAGTACTTC
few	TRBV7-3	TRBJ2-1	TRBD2	CASSLLGLAGLNEQFF	TGTGCCAGCAGCTTACTTGGACTAGCGGGACTCAATGAGCAGTTCTTC
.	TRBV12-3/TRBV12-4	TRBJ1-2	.	CASGRTDNIYGYTF	TGTGCCAGCGGAAGGACAGATAACATCTATGGCTACACCTTC
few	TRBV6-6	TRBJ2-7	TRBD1	CASSYATGTGATTYEQYF	TGTGCCAGCAGTTACGCAACCGGGACAGGAGCCACAACCTACGAGCAGTACTTC
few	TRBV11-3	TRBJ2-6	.	CASSLSPPGAGANVLTF	TGTGCCAGCAGCTTATCCCCCCCAGGGGCTGGGGCCAACGTCCTGACTTTC
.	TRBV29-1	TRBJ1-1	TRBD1	CSGRQGNTEAFF	TGCAGCGGACGACAGGGGAACACTGAAGCTTTCTTT
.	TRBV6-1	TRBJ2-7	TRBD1	CASSWETGNYEQYF	TGTGCCAGCAGTTGGGAGACAGGGAACTACGAGCAGTACTTC
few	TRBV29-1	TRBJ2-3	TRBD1	CSVGQLTDTQYF	TGCAGCGTGGGACAGCTCACAGATACGCAGTATTTT
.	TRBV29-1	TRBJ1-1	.	CSATGQLTEAFF	TGCAGCGCCACTGGACAGCTCACTGAAGCTTTCTTT
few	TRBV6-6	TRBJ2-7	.	CASSYSDREDEQYF	TGTGCCAGCAGTTACTCTGACAGGGAGGACGAGCAGTACTTC
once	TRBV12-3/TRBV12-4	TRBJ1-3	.	CASSLPSGNTIYF	TGTGCCAGCAGTTTACCCTCTGGAAACACCATATATTTT
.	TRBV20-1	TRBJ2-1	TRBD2	CSARSPSGVSEQFF	TGCAGTGCTAGATCGCCTAGCGGGGTCAGTGAGCAGTTCTTC
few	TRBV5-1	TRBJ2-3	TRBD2	CASSLAGLAGGPDTQYF	TGCGCCAGCAGCTTGGCCGGTCTAGCGGGAGGTCCAGATACGCAGTATTTT
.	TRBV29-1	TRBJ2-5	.	CSVDAIRETQYF	TGCAGCGTGGACGCGATCAGGGAGACCCAGTACTTC
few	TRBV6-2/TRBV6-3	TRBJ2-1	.	CASGSNEYNEQFF	TGTGCCAGCGGATCTAACGAGTACAATGAGCAGTTCTTC
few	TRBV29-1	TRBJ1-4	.	CSVEEGYEKLFF	TGCAGCGTTGAAGAAGGGTATGAAAAACTGTTTTTT
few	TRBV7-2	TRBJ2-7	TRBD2	CASSFRLAGPYEQYF	TGTGCCAGCAGCTTCCGACTAGCGGGACCCTACGAGCAGTACTTC
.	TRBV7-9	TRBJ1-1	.	CASSTLSGINTEAFF	TGTGCCAGCAGCACACTTAGCGGAATTAACACTGAAGCTTTCTTT
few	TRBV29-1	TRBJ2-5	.	CSVSPRGTKETQYF	TGCAGCGTTTCCCCAAGGGGGACTAAAGAGACCCAGTACTTC
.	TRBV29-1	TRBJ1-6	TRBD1	CSVDREGGTDNSPLHF	TGCAGCGTCGACCGGGAGGGCGGGACAGATAATTCACCCCTCCACTTT
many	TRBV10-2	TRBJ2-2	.	CASNLQANTGELFF	TGCGCCAGTAACCTACAGGCGAACACCGGGGAGCTGTTTTTT
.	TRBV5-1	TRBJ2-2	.	CASRPLEPAGELFF	TGCGCCAGCAGACCCCTAGAGCCGGCCGGGGAGCTGTTTTTT
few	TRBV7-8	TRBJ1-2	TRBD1	CASSPKRTGIVSYTF	TGTGCCAGCAGCCCGAAACGGACAGGGATTGTTAGCTACACCTTC
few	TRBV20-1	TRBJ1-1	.	CSARRRQGEAFF	TGCAGTGCAAGACGGCGGCAGGGGGAAGCTTTCTTT
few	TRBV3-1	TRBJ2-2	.	CASSQFTGELFF	TGTGCCAGCAGCCAATTCACCGGGGAGCTGTTTTTT
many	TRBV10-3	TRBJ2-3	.	CAINDFTDTQYF	TGTGCCATCAATGACTTCACAGATACGCAGTATTTT
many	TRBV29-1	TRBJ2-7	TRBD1	CSVETGGEQYF	TGCAGCGTCGAGACAGGGGGCGAGCAGTACTTC
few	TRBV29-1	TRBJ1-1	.	CSVEEGGYRVGTEAFF	TGCAGCGTTGAAGAGGGGGGTTATAGGGTGGGCACTGAAGCTTTCTTT
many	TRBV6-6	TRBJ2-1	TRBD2	CASSLPARTSVVEQFF	TGTGCCAGCAGCCTTCCCGCCAGGACTAGCGTAGTTGAGCAGTTCTTC
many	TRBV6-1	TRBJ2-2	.	CASKMSVGTGELFF	TGTGCCAGCAAGATGAGTGTCGGCACCGGGGAGCTGTTTTTT
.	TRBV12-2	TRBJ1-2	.	CASRSIGSQPANYGYTF	TGTGCAAGTCGCTCGATTGGATCCCAGCCAGCTAACTATGGCTACACCTTC
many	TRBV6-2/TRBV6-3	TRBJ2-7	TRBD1	CASSYHPGQGIYYEQYF	TGTGCCAGCAGTTATCATCCGGGACAGGGGATCTACTACGAGCAGTACTTC
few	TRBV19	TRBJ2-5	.	CASSMGREPFQETQYF	TGTGCCAGTAGTATGGGCCGGGAGCCCTTCCAAGAGACCCAGTACTTC
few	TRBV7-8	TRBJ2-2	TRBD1	CASSLGLTGGSGELFF	TGTGCCAGCAGCTTAGGGTTGACAGGGGGTTCCGGGGAGCTGTTTTTT
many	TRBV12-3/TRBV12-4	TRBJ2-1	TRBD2	CATGLAGGTSYNEQFF	TGTGCCACCGGACTAGCGGGAGGTACCTCCTACAATGAGCAGTTCTTC
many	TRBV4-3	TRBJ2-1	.	CASSQDITSLNEQFF	TGCGCCAGCAGCCAAGATATTACTAGTTTAAATGAGCAGTTCTTC
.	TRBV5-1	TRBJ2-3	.	CASSWEQTALDTDTQYF	TGCGCCAGCAGCTGGGAACAGACAGCCTTGGACACAGATACGCAGTATTTT
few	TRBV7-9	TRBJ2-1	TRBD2	CASSLGTSGGLSSYNEQFF	TGTGCCAGCAGCCTAGGGACTAGCGGGGGCCTCAGCTCCTACAATGAGCAGTTCTTC
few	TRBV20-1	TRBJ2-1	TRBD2	CSASPGTSGAYEQFF	TGCAGTGCTTCTCCGGGGACTAGTGGAGCCTATGAGCAGTTCTTC
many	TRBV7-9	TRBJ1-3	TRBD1	CASSTEQGATGNTIYF	TGTGCCAGCAGCACCGAACAGGGGGCAACTGGAAACACCATATATTTT
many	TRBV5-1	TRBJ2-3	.	CASSLAFQRTTDTQYF	TGCGCCAGCAGCTTGGCCTTCCAGCGGACGACAGATACGCAGTATTTT
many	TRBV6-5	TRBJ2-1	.	CASNRGNEQFF	TGTGCCAGCAATCGTGGTAATGAGCAGTTCTTC
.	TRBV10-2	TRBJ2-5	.	CASSESISGQGTQYF	TGCGCCAGCAGTGAGTCGATTAGCGGTCAGGGGACCCAGTACTTC